This paragraph reports one T cell receptor (beta chain). Its recognized antigen is unknown. The record has no base qualities; no much larger clone is one base away. Whole blood was collected in K2EDTA tubes by collaborating institutions according to the institutions' own protocols. For TCRbeta analysis, collaborator samples were shipped as frozen whole blood, as isolated PBMCs, or as DNA extracted from either sample type. TCRbeta CDR3 regions were amplified from genomic DNA using the immunoSEQ Assay, a bias-controlled multiplex PCR. The study's own analysis went as follows. The number of nucleated cells in each sample was estimated by amplification of reference gene primers within the assay. To quantify the absolute abundance of each unique TCRbeta CDR3 rearrangement, sequence reads were collapsed and filtered. For each sample, productive Simpson clonality was calculated as the square root of Simpson's diversity index over productive rearrangements. The clones in this table, taken by TCRdb from immuneACCESS, are in-frame only. Not every clone is retained; where verified, under half of the shortfall comes from an unresolved V gene, and the cause of the rest is unknown. D and trimming were read from the DNA, whereas the V and J calls and clone size are those reported in that table. The sample has just over 50,000 clones on record, 70% to 90% of them singletons. The ten largest clones add up to around 15% of the sample.

The data belong to a study of blood T cell repertoires in COVID-19 (TCRdb year 2020). About the investigation overall: Samples covering the acute and convalescent phases of COVID-19 were provided by collaborators in the United States, Italy and Spain. The material from the prospective study consisted of cDNA or gDNA derived from T cells, B-cell-depleted T cells, or PBMCs. The dataset comprised deeply sampled blood TCRbeta repertoires from subjects exposed to, actively infected with, or recovered from COVID-19. The repertoires were released in a freely available public database meant as a resource for research on the immune response to SARS-CoV-2. The samples were drawn from two sources: the first 160 participants of the ongoing ImmuneRACE study, and 1,254 subjects contributed by 6 global collaborators. The sample metadata nearly always contained a de-identified subject ID, COVID-19 status, age in years and sex. Where available, HLA class I and class II types were taken from metadata supplied by the sample provider and were not determined by assay-based typing.

The full study reports these points: Clinical and demographic metadata were provided uncurated, with the amount varying by source and participant.

Sample: peripheral blood. The receptor was isolated from a man between 65 and 85 years old with acute or convalescent COVID-19.

CDR3 protein: CATSDFALASEQFF. The DNA sequence is given as TGTGCCACCAGTGATTTCGCCCTAGCCAGTGAGCAGTTCTTC. Rearrangement joined TRBV24-1 to TRBJ2-1; TRBD2 is a possible D gene, resting on 5 matching bases. CDR1 KGHDR and CDR2 SFDVKD were looked up in the germline V gene. From the cysteine through the phenylalanine, the CDR3 covers 14 amino acids. Only CDR3 DNA remains: 42 bases, in frame from the first base. Trimming at the junction amounts to 1 base on V and 9 bases on J, and the germline ends lie 12 bases apart.